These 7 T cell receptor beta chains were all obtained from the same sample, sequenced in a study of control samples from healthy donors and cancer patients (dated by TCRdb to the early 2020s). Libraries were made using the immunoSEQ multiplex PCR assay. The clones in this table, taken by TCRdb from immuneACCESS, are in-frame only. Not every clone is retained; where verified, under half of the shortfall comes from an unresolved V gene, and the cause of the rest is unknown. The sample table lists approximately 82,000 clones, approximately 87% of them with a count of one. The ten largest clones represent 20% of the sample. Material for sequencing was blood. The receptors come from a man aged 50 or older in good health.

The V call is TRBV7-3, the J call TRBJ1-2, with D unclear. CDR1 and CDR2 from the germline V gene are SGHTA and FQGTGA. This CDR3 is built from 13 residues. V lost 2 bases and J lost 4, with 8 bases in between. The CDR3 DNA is TGTGCCAGCAGCTTAGAAGGTGGCTATGGCTACACCTTC. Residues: CASSLEGGYGYTF.

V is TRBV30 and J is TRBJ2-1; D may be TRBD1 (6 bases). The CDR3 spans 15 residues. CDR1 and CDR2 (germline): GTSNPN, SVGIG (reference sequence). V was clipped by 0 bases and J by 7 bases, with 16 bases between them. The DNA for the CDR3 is TGTGCCTGGAGTGTACGGGCAGGGGTAGGGAATGAGCAGTTCTTC. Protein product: CAWSVRAGVGNEQFF. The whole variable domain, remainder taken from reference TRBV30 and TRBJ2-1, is SQTIHQWPATLVQPVGSPLSLECTVEGTSNPNLYWYRQAAGRGLQLLFYSVGIGQISSEVPQNLSASRPQDRQFILSSKKLLLSDSGFYLCAWSVRAGVGNEQFFGPGTRLTVL.

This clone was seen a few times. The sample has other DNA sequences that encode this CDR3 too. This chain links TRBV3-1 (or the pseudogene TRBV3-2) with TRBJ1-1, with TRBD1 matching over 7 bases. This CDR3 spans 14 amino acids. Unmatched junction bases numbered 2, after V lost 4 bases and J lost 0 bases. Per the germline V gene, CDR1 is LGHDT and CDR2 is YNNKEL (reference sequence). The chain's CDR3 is CASSRGQMNTEAFF. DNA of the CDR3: TGTGCCAGCAGCCGGGGACAGATGAACACTGAAGCTTTCTTT.

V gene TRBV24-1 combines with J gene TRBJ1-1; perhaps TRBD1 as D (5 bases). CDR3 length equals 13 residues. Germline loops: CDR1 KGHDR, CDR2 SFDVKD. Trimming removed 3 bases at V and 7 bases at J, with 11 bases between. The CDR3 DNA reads TGTGCCACCAGTGATGGGGCGCAAAATGAAGCTTTCTTT. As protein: CATSDGAQNEAFF.

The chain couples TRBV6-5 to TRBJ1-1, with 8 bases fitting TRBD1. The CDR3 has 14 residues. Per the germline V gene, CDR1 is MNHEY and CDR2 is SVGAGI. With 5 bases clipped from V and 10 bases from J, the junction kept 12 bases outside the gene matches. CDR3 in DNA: TGTGCCAGCAGTATTGTCCAGGGGGCGGGTATAGCTTTCTTT. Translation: CASSIVQGAGIAFF.

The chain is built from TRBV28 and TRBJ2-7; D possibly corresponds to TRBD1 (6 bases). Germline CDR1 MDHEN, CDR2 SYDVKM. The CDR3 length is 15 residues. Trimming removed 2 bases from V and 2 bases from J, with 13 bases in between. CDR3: CASSLTGKWTYEQYV. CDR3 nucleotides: TGTGCCAGCAGTTTAACAGGGAAGTGGACCTACGAGCAGTACGTC.

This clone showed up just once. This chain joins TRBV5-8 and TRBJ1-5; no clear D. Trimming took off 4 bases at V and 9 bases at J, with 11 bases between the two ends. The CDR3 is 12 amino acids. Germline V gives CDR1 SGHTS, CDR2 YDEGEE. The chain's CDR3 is CASSPPFRPQHF. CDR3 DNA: TGTGCCAGCAGCCCCCCCTTCCGGCCCCAGCATTTT. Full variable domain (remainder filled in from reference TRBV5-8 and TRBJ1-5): EAGVTQSPTHLIKTRGQQATLRCSPISGHTSVYWYQQALGLGLQFLLWYDEGEERNRGNFPPRFSGRQFPNYSSELNVNALELEDSALYLCASSPPFRPQHFGDGTRLSIL.